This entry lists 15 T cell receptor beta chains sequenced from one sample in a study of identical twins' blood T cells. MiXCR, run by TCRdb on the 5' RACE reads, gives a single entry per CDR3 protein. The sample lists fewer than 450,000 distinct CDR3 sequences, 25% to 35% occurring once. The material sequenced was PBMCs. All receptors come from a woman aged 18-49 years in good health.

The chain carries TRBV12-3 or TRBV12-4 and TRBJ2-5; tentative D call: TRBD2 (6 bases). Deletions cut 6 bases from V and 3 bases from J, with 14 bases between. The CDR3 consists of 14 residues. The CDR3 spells CASSRSGLKETQYF. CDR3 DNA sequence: TGTGCCAGCAGCCGCAGCGGGTTAAAAGAGACCCAGTACTTC.

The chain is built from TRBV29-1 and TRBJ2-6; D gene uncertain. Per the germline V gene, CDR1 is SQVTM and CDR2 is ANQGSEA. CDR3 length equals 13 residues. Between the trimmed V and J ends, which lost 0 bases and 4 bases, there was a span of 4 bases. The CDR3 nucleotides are TGCAGCGTTGAAGAAAGGGGGGCCAACGTCCTGACTTTC. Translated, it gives CSVEERGANVLTF.

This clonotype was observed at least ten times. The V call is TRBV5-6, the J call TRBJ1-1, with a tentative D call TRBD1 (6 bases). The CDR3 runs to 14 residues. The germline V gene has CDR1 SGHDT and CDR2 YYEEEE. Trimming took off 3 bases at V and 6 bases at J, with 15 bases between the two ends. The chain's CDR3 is CASSSVTGGAEAFF. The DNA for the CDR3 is TGTGCCAGCAGCTCTGTGACAGGCGGCGCTGAAGCTTTCTTT.

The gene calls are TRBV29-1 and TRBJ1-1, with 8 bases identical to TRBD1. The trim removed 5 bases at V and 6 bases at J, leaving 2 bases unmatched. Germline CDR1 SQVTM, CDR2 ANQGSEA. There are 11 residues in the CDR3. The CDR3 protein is CSVSGGPEAFF. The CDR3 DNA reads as TGCAGCGTTTCAGGGGGCCCTGAAGCTTTCTTT.

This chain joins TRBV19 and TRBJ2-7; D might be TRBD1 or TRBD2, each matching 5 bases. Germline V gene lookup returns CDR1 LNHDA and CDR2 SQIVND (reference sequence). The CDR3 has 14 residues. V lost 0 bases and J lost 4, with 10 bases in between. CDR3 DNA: TGTGCCAGTAGTATAGATCGGGGACCATACGAGCAGTACTTC. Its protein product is CASSIDRGPYEQYF.

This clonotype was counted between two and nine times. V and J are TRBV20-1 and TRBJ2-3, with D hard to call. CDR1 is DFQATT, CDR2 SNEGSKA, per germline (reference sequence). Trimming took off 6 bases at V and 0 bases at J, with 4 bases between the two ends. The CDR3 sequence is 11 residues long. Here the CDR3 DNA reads TGCAGTGCCCATAGCACAGATACGCAGTATTTT. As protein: CSAHSTDTQYF.

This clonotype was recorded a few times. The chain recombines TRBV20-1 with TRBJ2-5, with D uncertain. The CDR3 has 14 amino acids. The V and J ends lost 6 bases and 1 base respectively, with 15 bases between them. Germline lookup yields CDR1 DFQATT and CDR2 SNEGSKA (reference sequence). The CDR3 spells CSAQTPRVQETQYF. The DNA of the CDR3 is TGCAGTGCCCAAACCCCACGGGTCCAAGAGACCCAGTACTTC.

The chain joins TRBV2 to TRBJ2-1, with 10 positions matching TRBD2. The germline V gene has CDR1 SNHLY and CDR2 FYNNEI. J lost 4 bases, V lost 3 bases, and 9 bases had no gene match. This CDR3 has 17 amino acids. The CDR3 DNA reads TGTGCCAGCAGTGACCCTAGCGGGGGACCTACGTACAATGAGCAGTTCTTC. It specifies CASSDPSGGPTYNEQFF.

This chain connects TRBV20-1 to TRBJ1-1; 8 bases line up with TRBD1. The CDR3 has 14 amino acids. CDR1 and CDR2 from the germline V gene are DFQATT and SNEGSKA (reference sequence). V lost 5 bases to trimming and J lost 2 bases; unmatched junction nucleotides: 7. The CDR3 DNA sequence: TGCAGTGCTCCCCCCGGACAGGGCAACACTGAAGCTTTCTTT. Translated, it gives CSAPPGQGNTEAFF.

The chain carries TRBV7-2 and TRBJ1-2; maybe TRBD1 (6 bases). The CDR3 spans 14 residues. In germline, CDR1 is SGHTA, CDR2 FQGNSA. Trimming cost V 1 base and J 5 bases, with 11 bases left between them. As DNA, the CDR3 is TGTGCCAGCAGCTTAGATACAGGGCCATATGGCTACACCTTC. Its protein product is CASSLDTGPYGYTF. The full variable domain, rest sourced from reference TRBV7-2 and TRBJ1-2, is GAGVSQSPSNKVTEKGKDVELRCDPISGHTALYWYRQSLGQGLEFLIYFQGNSAPDKSGLPSDRFSAERTGGSVSTLTIQRTQQEDSAVYLCASSLDTGPYGYTFGSGTRLTVV.

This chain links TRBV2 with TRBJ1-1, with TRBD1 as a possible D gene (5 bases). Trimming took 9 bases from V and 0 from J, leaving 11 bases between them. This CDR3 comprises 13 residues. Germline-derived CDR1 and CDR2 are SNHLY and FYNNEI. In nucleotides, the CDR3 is TGTGCCAGTACGGGGGGAGTGAACACTGAAGCTTTCTTT. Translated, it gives CASTGGVNTEAFF.

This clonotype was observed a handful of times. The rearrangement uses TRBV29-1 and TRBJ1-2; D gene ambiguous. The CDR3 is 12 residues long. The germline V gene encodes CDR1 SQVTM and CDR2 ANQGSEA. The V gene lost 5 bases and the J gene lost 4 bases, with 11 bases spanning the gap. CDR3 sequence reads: CSVSDTAYGYTF. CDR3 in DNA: TGCAGCGTTTCCGACACCGCCTATGGCTACACCTTC.

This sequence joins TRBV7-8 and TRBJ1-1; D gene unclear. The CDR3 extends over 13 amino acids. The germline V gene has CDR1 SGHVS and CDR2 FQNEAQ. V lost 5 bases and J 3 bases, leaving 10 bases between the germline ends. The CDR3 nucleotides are TGTGCCAGCAGCCTTCGCTATGACACTGAAGCTTTCTTT. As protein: CASSLRYDTEAFF.

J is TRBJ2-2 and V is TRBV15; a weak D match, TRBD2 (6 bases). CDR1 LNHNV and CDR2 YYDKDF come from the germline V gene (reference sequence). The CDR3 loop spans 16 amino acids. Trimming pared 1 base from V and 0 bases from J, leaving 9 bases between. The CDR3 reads CATSRVWTTNTGELFF. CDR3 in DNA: TGTGCCACCAGCAGAGTTTGGACTACGAACACCGGGGAGCTGTTTTTT.

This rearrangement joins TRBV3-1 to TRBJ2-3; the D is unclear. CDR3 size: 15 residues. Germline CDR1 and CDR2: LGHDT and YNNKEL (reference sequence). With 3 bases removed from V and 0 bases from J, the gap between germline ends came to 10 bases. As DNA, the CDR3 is TGTGCCAGCAGCCAGGCGGAAACTAGCACAGATACGCAGTATTTT. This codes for CASSQAETSTDTQYF.